What follows is one T cell receptor (beta chain) and its context. This specimen belongs to a study of blood T cell repertoires in COVID-19. Whole-study context: Samples came from the United States, Italy and Spain, spanning acute and convalescent COVID-19.

Original processing notes: The assay estimated nucleated cells by amplifying reference gene primers. Clones were sequenced by immunoSEQ multiplex PCR, and TCRdb holds only the in-frame ones, with some missing. V, J and clone size derive from that table, while D and trimming were established from the DNA sequence. The profile shows more than 300,000 clones, 88% of them singletons. The CDR3 totals 13 residues. Source material: peripheral blood. The receptor was derived from a woman aged 65 to 85 with COVID-19, enrolled during active disease. The genes are TRBV21-1 and TRBJ2-3; the table names TRBD2, a call not compared with the DNA. TRBV21-1 is an annotated pseudogene. This chain's CDR3 is CASSALTRDTQYF. CDR3 bases: TGTGCCAGCAGCGCCTTGACTCGAGATACGCAGTATTTT.